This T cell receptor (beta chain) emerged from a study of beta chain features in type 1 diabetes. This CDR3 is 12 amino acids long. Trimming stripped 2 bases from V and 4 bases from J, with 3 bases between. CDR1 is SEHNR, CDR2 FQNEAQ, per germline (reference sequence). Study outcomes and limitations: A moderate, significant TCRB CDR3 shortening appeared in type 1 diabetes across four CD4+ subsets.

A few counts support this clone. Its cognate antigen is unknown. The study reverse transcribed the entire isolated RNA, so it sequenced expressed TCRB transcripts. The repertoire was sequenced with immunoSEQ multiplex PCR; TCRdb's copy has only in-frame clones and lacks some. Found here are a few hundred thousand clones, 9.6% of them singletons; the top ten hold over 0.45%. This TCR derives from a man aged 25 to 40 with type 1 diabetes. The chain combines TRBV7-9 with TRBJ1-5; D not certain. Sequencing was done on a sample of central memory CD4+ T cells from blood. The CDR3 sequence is CASSLTNQPQHF. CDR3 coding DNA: TGTGCCAGCAGCTTAACGAATCAGCCCCAGCATTTT.